This record concerns one TCR beta chain sequence. Its target antigen remains unknown. Qualities for individual bases were not recorded, and no much larger clone is one base off. This record comes from a study of T cell changes during pregnancy in multiple sclerosis (dated by TCRdb to 2018 to 2020). Looking at the study overall: The study looked at changes in the T cell repertoire across pregnancy in women with multiple sclerosis.

The library was prepared using the immunoSEQ multiplex PCR assay. TCRdb mirrors the immuneACCESS table, restricted to in-frame sequences. Some clones are absent from its copies; in checked studies, under half trace to an unresolved V gene, and the reason for the others is unknown. A total of around 56,000 clones appear in this sample, around 85% of them only once. The ten biggest clones cover 0.35% to 0.45% of the sample. CDR1 and CDR2 (MNHEY, SMNVEV) derive from the germline V gene (reference sequence). The germline ends are 12 bases apart after V is trimmed by 6 bases and J by 2 bases. CDR3 length: 14 amino acids, cysteine to phenylalanine. Only CDR3 DNA is held: 42 bases, read in frame from base 1.

Recombination linked TRBV27 to TRBJ2-3, with the D gene not confidently named. The source material was CD4+ T cells from peripheral blood mononuclear cells, sampled in the third trimester of pregnancy. This clonotype was sampled from a female donor with multiple sclerosis, enrolled in a pregnancy study. The DNA is TGTGCCAGCAGAGCCCATGGTAACACAGATACGCAGTATTTT. It specifies CASRAHGNTDTQYF.